This T cell receptor beta chain was profiled in a study of CD4 T cells in relation to SARS-CoV-2 and coronaviruses. Germline V gene lookup returns CDR1 SGHNT and CDR2 YENEEA. With V trimmed by 2 bases and J by 6 bases, 1 base remained unmatched. The CDR3 has 14 residues. TCRdb's copy holds only in-frame clones and misses some; the assay was immunoSEQ multiplex PCR. The sample carries around 11,000 clones, about 90% recorded once. The TCR comes from an adult with COVID-19. Sequencing used naive CD4+ T cells from PBMCs. The subset is: naive CD4+ T cells isolated by negative enrichment. The chain recombines TRBV11-3 with TRBJ2-3, with TRBD1 identical over 11 bases. This chain's CDR3 is CASSLRDRGDTQYF. CDR3 sequence (DNA): TGTGCCAGCAGCTTAAGGGACAGGGGGGATACGCAGTATTTT.